The 18 T cell receptor beta chains below were found in one sample sequenced in a study of OX40 agonist ivuxolimab in advanced cancers. Measured with immunoSEQ multiplex PCR; TCRdb has only the in-frame clones, and not every one. Of about 46,000 clones listed, 80% to 90% were seen once; the top ten hold about three fifths. The sample consisted of CD4+ or CD8+ T cells sorted from blood, taken in a trial of the OX40 agonist ivuxolimab. These receptors came from an adult with an advanced solid tumor such as melanoma, head and neck, liver or kidney cancer.

The chain is built from TRBV15 and TRBJ1-5; D might be TRBD1 (6 bases). CDR3 length: 15 amino acids. CDR1 is LNHNV and CDR2 is YYDKDF in the germline V gene (reference sequence). The germline V and J ends were trimmed by 1 base and 6 bases, with 13 bases remaining between them. The CDR3 sequence: CATSRGSGGGQPQHF. CDR3 in DNA: TGTGCCACCAGCAGAGGTTCCGGGGGCGGTCAGCCCCAGCATTTT.

The chain is built from TRBV5-1 and TRBJ2-3; tentative D call: TRBD2 (7 bases). The germline gives CDR1 SGHRS, CDR2 YFSETQ. Deletions cut 7 bases from V and 6 bases from J, with 18 bases between. This CDR3 comprises 14 residues. The CDR3 protein is CASWKGGIADTQYF. The CDR3 DNA sequence: TGCGCCAGCTGGAAGGGGGGGATTGCGGATACGCAGTATTTT.

V and J are TRBV5-1 and TRBJ2-1, with 8 bases that match TRBD1. CDR1 is SGHRS and CDR2 is YFSETQ in the germline V gene. The CDR3 is made up of 15 amino acids. V shed 3 bases, J shed 6 bases, and the junction held 8 bases outside the gene matches. For the CDR3, the DNA is TGCGCCAGCAGCTCGACGGGACAGGCCCTCAATGAGCAGTTCTTC. Protein: CASSSTGQALNEQFF.

The V and J genes are TRBV11-2 and TRBJ1-2; D call uncertain. V was shortened by 6 bases and J by 6 bases, with 17 bases between the two germline ends. This CDR3 contains 14 residues. In germline, CDR1 is SGHAT, CDR2 FQNNGV. CDR3 residues: CASSSMGTAHGYTF. The CDR3 DNA reads as TGTGCCAGCAGTTCCATGGGTACGGCCCATGGCTACACCTTC.

The rearrangement links TRBV7-6 to TRBJ2-1, with 8 bases identical to TRBD2. Per germline, CDR1 SGHVS and CDR2 FNYEAQ. This CDR3 is 15 amino acids long. The ends lost 1 base at V and 4 bases at J; junction bases unmatched: 3. CDR3 in DNA: TGTGCCAGCAGCTTAGTGCTAGCGGGTTACAATGAGCAGTTCTTC. It specifies CASSLVLAGYNEQFF.

This clone was picked up one time. The gene calls are TRBV11-2 and TRBJ2-7; 8 bases match TRBD2. Trimming took 6 bases from V and 2 from J; bases not matched to a gene: 12. The CDR3 length is 16 residues. Germline V gives CDR1 SGHAT, CDR2 FQNNGV. CDR3 region: CASSYSSSGAAYEQYF. The DNA for the CDR3 is TGTGCCAGCAGTTACTCGAGTAGCGGGGCCGCCTACGAGCAGTACTTC.

The chain joins TRBV7-6 to TRBJ1-2; 7 bases align to TRBD1. The CDR3 extends over 14 amino acids. V was clipped by 4 bases and J by 5 bases; unmatched bases: 7. CDR1 and CDR2 from the germline V gene are SGHVS and FNYEAQ. The CDR3 spells CASSYGTGEYGYTF. The DNA of the CDR3 is TGTGCCAGCAGCTACGGAACAGGGGAGTATGGCTACACCTTC.

The chain joins TRBV7-9 to TRBJ1-2; TRBD1 might be the D (6 bases). Germline V gene data show CDR1 as SEHNR and CDR2 as FQNEAQ (reference sequence). CDR3 length: 15 amino acids. The ends were cut back, 7 bases at V and 2 bases at J, with 17 bases in the middle. CDR3 region: CASTLMDSQNYGYTF. The CDR3 DNA is TGTGCCAGCACCCTTATGGACAGCCAGAACTATGGCTACACCTTC.

This sequence joins TRBV4-3 and TRBJ2-7; D unresolved. Germline V CDR1 and CDR2: LGHNA, YSLEER. V lost 1 base and J 4 bases, leaving 8 bases between the germline ends. This CDR3 spans 13 amino acids. The CDR3 sequence is CASSQAVGYEQYF. The CDR3 DNA sequence: TGCGCCAGCAGCCAAGCGGTGGGGTACGAGCAGTACTTC.

The V gene is TRBV11-2, the J gene TRBJ1-3, with 9 bases matching TRBD1. The trim removed 5 bases at V and 5 bases at J, leaving 4 bases unmatched. The CDR3 is 14 residues long. Germline CDR1 SGHAT, CDR2 FQNNGV. The CDR3 here is CASSKGQGRNTIYF. The CDR3 region has the DNA TGTGCCAGCAGCAAGGGACAGGGAAGAAACACCATATATTTT.

The J gene is TRBJ2-1, the V gene TRBV10-2; the D is unclear. With 7 bases removed from V and 9 bases from J, the gap between germline ends came to 13 bases. Per germline, CDR1 WSHSY and CDR2 SAAADI. CDR3 length: 12 residues. The CDR3, as DNA: TGCGCCAGCATGGCGGCGGACGGTGAGCAGTTCTTC. Translated: CASMAADGEQFF.

This sequence joins TRBV5-1 and TRBJ2-1; D call uncertain. The V end lost 0 bases, the J end lost 7 bases, and 17 bases lay between the germline ends. The CDR3 is made up of 16 amino acids. Looked up from germline, CDR1 is SGHRS and CDR2 is YFSETQ. CDR3 in amino acids: CASSLEWAPEENEQFF. The CDR3 DNA reads TGCGCCAGCAGCTTGGAATGGGCCCCAGAGGAGAATGAGCAGTTCTTC.

The chain combines TRBV18 with TRBJ1-2; D not resolved. The germline V gene encodes CDR1 KGHSH and CDR2 LQKENI. The CDR3 runs to 16 residues. Deletions cut 2 bases from V and 1 base from J, with 14 bases between. CDR3 loop: CASSPSKGPLNYGYTF. In DNA form, the CDR3 reads TGTGCCAGCTCACCAAGTAAAGGCCCCCTTAACTATGGCTACACCTTC.

The V call is TRBV5-4, the J call TRBJ1-2; 11 bases match TRBD1. Trimming took 0 bases from V and 7 from J; bases not matched to a gene: 2. The length of the CDR3 is 14 residues. Per the germline V gene, CDR1 is SGHNT and CDR2 is YYREEE (reference sequence). CDR3 sequence reads: CASSLGTGGSGYTF. CDR3 nucleotides: TGTGCCAGCAGCTTGGGGACAGGGGGCAGTGGCTACACCTTC. The variable domain in full, with the rest retrieved from reference TRBV5-4 and TRBJ1-2, is ETGVTQSPTHLIKTRGQQVTLRCSSQSGHNTVSWYQQALGQGPQFIFQYYREEENGRGNFPPRFSGLQFPNYSSELNVNALELDDSALYLCASSLGTGGSGYTFGSGTRLTVV.

This rearrangement joins TRBV28 to TRBJ2-7; TRBD1 agrees at 8 bases. Germline V gives CDR1 MDHEN, CDR2 SYDVKM. The J segment lost 4 bases and the V segment lost 6 bases, leaving 11 bases of the junction unmatched. The CDR3 is made up of 15 amino acids. CDR3 loop: CASRRPGQELYEQYF. The CDR3 DNA reads as TGTGCCAGCAGACGACCGGGACAGGAGCTTTACGAGCAGTACTTC.

Remarks on this clone: An end of the junction does not agree with germline; a read error may underlie this. V is TRBV7-7 and J is TRBJ2-5; TRBD2 matches at 10 bases. The CDR3 has 15 residues. The germline CDR1 and CDR2 sequences are SSHAT and FNYEAQ (reference sequence). In nucleotides, the CDR3 is TGTGCTAGCAGCCGCAATAGCGGGGGGAGAGAGACCCAGTACTTC. Its translation: CASSRNSGGRETQYF. Based on the CDR3 plus reference TRBV7-7 and TRBJ2-5, the full variable domain is GAGVSQSPRYKVTKRGQDVTLRCDPISSHATLYWYQQALGQGPEFLTYFNYEAQPDKSGLPSDRFSAERPEGSISTLTIQRTEQRDSAMYRCASSRNSGGRETQYFGPGTRLLVL.

The V call is TRBV9, the J call TRBJ2-3; D gene ambiguous. V dropped 4 bases and J dropped 2 bases, with 5 bases sitting between them. The germline CDR1 and CDR2 sequences are SGDLS and YYNGEE. This CDR3 has 12 amino acids. The DNA for the CDR3 is TGTGCCAGCAGCACATACACAGATACGCAGTATTTT. Translating gives CASSTYTDTQYF.

This sequence joins TRBV6-5 and TRBJ2-5; 9 bases line up with TRBD1. J lost 2 bases, V lost 0 bases, and 4 bases had no gene match. Looked up from germline, CDR1 is MNHEY and CDR2 is SVGAGI. There are 16 residues in the CDR3. CDR3 loop: CASSYSTGGTQETQYF. As DNA, the CDR3 is TGTGCCAGCAGTTACTCGACAGGGGGGACACAAGAGACCCAGTACTTC.